This TCR beta chain emerged from a study of cytomegalovirus exposure and HLA in healthy donors. General study findings and limits: In an earlier analysis, productive rearrangement rates for most beta V segments clustered near 87% or 30%.

The PCR employed 60 Vbeta primers together with 13 Jbeta primers. Sequencing was performed with immunoSEQ multiplex PCR; in TCRdb, only in-frame clones are kept and a portion is missing. This table holds some 160,000 clones, roughly 80% found once. On this clone: Its target is unknown.

Germline assignment: CDR1 SEHNR and CDR2 FQNEAQ (reference sequence). This CDR3 contains 15 residues. Trimming pared 5 bases from V and 6 bases from J, leaving 19 bases between. Healthy bone marrow donors supplied every sample. This clonotype originated in a woman between 40 and 55 years old in good health and CMV-seronegative. The source material was PBMCs. The chain couples TRBV7-9 to TRBJ1-2; D remains ambiguous. The CDR3 protein is CASSLMARAWDGYTF. As DNA, the CDR3 is TGTGCCAGCAGCCTAATGGCGCGGGCTTGGGATGGCTACACCTTC.